This T cell receptor (beta chain) was sequenced in a study of T cells in women clearing cervical HPV infection. About the research overall: Cases were women with histologically confirmed HPV16-related CIN3 or worse, including a couple of invasive cancers.

Study-wide findings and caveats: CIN3+ cases had significantly higher TCR repertoire richness than controls, but evenness did not differ.

V was trimmed by 2 bases and J by 2 bases, leaving 16 bases between them. Germline V gives CDR1 WNHNN, CDR2 SYGVQD (reference sequence). This CDR3 is 16 amino acids long. Points on this clone: Its antigen is unknown. The read terminates 3 residues ahead of where the CDR3 ends, so the germline J gene completes it.

Sequenced by immunoSEQ multiplex PCR; TCRdb stores in-frame clones only, minus some. The repertoire table contains under 40,000 clones. This TCR was recovered from a woman between 18 and 70 years old with a cervical HPV16 infection that either progressed to CIN3+ or cleared (not recorded which). Specimen: blood buffy coat. The V and J genes are TRBV10-1 and TRBJ2-7, with D perhaps matching TRBD2 (6 bases). CDR3 loop: CASSERGREETYEQYF. CDR3 DNA (partial): TGCGCCAGCAGTGAGAGGGGCAGGGAGGAGACCTACGAG.